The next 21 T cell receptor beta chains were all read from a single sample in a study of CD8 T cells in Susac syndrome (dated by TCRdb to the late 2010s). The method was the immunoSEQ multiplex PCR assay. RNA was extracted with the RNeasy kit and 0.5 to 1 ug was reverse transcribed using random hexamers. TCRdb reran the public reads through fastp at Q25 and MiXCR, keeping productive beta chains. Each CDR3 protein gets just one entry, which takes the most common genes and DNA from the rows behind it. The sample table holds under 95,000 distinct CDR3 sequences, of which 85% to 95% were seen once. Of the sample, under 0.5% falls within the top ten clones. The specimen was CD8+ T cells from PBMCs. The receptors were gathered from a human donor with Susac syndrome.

CDR3 residues: CAIQRGNTEAFF. CDR3 nucleotide sequence: TGTGCCATTCAAAGGGGGAACACTGAAGCTTTCTTT. The chain is built from TRBV28 and TRBJ1-1; the D gene is possibly TRBD1 (5 bases). CDR3 length: 12 amino acids. Germline V gene sequence: CDR1 MDHEN, CDR2 SYDVKM. The germline V and J ends were trimmed by 10 bases and 1 base, with 10 bases remaining between them. Combining the CDR3 with reference TRBV28 and TRBJ1-1 gives the whole variable domain DVKVTQSSRYLVKRTGEKVFLECVQDMDHENMFWYRQDPGLGLRLIYFSYDVKMKEKGDIPEGYSVSREKKERFSLILESASTNQTSMYLCAIQRGNTEAFFGQGTRLTVV.

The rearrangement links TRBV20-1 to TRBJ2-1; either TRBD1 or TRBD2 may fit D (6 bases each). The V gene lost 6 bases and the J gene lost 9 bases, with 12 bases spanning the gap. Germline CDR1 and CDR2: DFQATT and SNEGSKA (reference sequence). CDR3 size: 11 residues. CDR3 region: CSAKKGGEQFF. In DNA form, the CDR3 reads TGCAGTGCAAAGAAGGGGGGTGAGCAGTTCTTC.

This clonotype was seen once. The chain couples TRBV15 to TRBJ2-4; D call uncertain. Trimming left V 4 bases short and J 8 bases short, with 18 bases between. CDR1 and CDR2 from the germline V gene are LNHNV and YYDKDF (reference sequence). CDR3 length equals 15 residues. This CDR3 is CATSTRSDVSYIQYF. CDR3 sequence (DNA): TGTGCCACCAGCACTCGTTCCGATGTGTCGTACATTCAGTACTTC.

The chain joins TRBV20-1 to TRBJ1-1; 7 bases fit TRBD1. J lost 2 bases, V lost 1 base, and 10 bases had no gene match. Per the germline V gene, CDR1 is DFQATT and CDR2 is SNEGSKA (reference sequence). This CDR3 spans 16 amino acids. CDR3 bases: TGCAGTGCTAGAGCTCAGGGGGGCCGGTTTAACACTGAAGCTTTCTTT. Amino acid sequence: CSARAQGGRFNTEAFF.

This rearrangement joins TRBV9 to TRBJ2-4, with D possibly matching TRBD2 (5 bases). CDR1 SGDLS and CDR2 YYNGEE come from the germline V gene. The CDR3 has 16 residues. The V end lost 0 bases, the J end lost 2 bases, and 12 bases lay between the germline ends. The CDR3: CASSVEEGFSKNIQYF. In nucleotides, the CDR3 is TGTGCCAGCAGCGTAGAAGAGGGCTTCTCCAAAAACATTCAGTACTTC.

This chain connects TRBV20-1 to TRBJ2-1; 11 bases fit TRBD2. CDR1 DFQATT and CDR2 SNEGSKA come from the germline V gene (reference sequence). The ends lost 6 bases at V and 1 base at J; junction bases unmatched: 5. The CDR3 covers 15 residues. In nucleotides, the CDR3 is TGCAGTGCATCGGGACTAGCGGTTTCCTACAATGAGCAGTTCTTC. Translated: CSASGLAVSYNEQFF.

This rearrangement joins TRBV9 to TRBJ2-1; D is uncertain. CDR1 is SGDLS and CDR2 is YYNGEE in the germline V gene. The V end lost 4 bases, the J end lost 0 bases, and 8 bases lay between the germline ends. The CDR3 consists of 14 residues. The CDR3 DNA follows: TGTGCCAGCAGCCTCACAAGCTCCTACAATGAGCAGTTCTTC. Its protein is CASSLTSSYNEQFF.

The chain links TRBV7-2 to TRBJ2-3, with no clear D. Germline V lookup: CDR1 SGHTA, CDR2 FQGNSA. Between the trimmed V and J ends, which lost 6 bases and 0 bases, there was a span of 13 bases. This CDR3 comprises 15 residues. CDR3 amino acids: CASRSEAHSTDTQYF. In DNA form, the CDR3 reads TGTGCCAGCAGAAGCGAGGCCCACAGCACAGATACGCAGTATTTT.

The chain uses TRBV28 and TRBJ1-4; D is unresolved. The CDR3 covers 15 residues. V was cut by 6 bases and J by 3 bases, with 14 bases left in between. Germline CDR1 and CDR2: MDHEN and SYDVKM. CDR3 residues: CASRTVEDPNEKLFF. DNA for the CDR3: TGTGCCAGCAGAACAGTGGAGGACCCTAATGAAAAACTGTTTTTT.

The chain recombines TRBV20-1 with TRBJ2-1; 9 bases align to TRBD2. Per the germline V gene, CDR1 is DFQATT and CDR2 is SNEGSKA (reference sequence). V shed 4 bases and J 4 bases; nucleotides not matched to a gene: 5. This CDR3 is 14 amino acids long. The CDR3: CSAIWTSEYNEQFF. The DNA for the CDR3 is TGCAGTGCTATCTGGACTAGCGAGTACAATGAGCAGTTCTTC.

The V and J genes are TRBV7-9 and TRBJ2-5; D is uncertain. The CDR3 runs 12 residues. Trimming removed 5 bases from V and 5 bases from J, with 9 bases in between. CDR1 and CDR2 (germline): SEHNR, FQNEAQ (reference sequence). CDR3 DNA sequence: TGTGCCAGCAGCGAAGGCCGGGAGACCCAGTACTTC. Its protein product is CASSEGRETQYF.

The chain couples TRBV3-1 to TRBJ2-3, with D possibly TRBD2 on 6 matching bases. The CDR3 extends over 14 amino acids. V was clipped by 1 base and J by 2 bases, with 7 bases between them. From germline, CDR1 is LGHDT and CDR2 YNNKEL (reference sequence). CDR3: CASSQAGATDTQYF. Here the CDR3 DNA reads TGTGCCAGCAGCCAAGCGGGAGCCACAGATACGCAGTATTTT.

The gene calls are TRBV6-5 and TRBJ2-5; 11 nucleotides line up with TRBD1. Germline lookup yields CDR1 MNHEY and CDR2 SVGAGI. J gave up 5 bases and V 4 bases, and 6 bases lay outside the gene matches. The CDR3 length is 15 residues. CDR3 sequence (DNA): TGTGCCAGCAGTTCTTGGACAGGGGGCTTTGAGACCCAGTACTTC. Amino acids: CASSSWTGGFETQYF.

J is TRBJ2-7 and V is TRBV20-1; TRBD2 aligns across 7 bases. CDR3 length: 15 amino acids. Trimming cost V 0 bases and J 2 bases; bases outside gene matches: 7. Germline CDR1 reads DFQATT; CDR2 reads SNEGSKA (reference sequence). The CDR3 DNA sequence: TGCAGTGCTAGAGATGGGGAGGGACTCACCTACGAGCAGTACTTC. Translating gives CSARDGEGLTYEQYF.

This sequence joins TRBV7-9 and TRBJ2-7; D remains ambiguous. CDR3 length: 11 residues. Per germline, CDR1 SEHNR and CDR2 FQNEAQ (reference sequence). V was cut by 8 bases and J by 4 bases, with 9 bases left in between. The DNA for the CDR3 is TGTGCCAGCGCAGACGGATACGAGCAGTACTTC. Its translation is CASADGYEQYF.

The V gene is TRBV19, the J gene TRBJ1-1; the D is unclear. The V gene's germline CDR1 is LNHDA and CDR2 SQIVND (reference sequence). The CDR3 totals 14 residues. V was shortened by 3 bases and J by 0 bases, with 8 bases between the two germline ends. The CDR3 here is CASSILGMNTEAFF. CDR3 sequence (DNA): TGTGCCAGTAGTATTTTGGGAATGAACACTGAAGCTTTCTTT.

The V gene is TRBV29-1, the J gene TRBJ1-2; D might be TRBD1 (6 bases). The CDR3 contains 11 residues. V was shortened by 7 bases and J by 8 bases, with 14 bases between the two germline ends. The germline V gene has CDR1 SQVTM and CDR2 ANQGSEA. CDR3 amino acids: CSAITGKGYTF. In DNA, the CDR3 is TGCAGCGCGATTACAGGGAAAGGCTACACCTTC.

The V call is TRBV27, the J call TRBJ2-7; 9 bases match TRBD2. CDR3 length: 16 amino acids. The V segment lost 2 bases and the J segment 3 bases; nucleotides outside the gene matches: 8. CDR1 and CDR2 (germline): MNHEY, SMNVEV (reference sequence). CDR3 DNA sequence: TGTGCCAGCAGTTTAAGCGCGGGAGGGCCGGGCTACGAGCAGTACTTC. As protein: CASSLSAGGPGYEQYF.

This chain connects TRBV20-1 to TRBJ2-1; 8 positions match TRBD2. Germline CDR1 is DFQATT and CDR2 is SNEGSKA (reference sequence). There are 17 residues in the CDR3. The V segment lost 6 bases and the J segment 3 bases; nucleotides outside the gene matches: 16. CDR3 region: CSAPLSPAGEVYNEQFF. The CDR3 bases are TGCAGTGCACCGCTGTCTCCAGCGGGAGAGGTCTACAATGAGCAGTTCTTC.

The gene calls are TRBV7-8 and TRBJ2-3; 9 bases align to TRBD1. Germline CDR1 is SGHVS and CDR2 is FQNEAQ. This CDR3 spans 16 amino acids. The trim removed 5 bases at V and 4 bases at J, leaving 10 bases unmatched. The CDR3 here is CASSPGTGMVADTQYF. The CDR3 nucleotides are TGTGCCAGCAGCCCAGGGACAGGGATGGTTGCAGATACGCAGTATTTT.

In DNA, the CDR3 is TGCAGCGTACAGGGTTCCAGTGATGGCTACACCTTC. Translated: CSVQGSSDGYTF. This chain links TRBV29-1 with TRBJ1-2, with D tentatively TRBD1 (6 bases). CDR1 is SQVTM, CDR2 ANQGSEA, per germline. CDR3 length: 12 amino acids. V was clipped by 6 bases and J by 6 bases, with 14 bases between them.